This entry features one TCR beta chain sequence. This sample was included in a study of CD8 T cells in Susac syndrome. Random hexamers were used to reverse transcribe an amount of about 0.5 to 1 ug RNA. TCR beta CDR3 was amplified by immunoSEQ covering 54 Vbeta and 13 Jbeta. TCRdb itself ran the immunoSEQ multiplex PCR reads through MiXCR, one entry per CDR3 protein. The table records around 270,000 distinct CDR3 sequences, about 88% of them present only once. Germline V gives CDR1 MDHEN, CDR2 SYDVKM. The CDR3 runs 12 residues. Between the trimmed V and J ends, which lost 8 bases and 6 bases, there was a span of 11 bases.

This TCR came from a human donor with multiple sclerosis. The sequencing input was CD8+ T cells from PBMCs. The chain couples TRBV28 to TRBJ2-1; D not resolved. CDR3 loop: CASVFGVNEQFF. The CDR3 DNA is TGTGCCAGCGTTTTTGGCGTCAATGAGCAGTTCTTC.